This T cell receptor (beta chain) was identified during a study of T cell responses to AZD1222 COVID-19 vaccine (dated by TCRdb to about 2021). Background on the whole study: AZD1222 recipients with second doses at about 4 weeks or about 12 weeks were pooled, because spike-specific TCR depth and breadth did not differ between schedules. A total of about 250 trial participants underwent TCR sequencing, of whom some 200 had received two doses of AZD1222 and some 25 had received two doses of the MenACWY control vaccine. Trial participants were enrolled by age into subgroups of 18-55, 56-69 and 70-plus years, and approximately 150, 30 and 60 TCR-sequenced participants, respectively, were included in these subgroups. General findings and caveats noted by the study authors: No day 14 peak-response samples were available, so repertoires were characterized only after the peak T cell response. After two AZD1222 doses, both the breadth and the depth of spike-specific TCRs were significantly higher than at day 0 and than in MenACWY recipients. Reportedly, almost half of the unique spike-specific TCRs recognized epitopes lying outside the regions that are mutated in the B.1.351 and B.1.1.7 variants. In the small 56-69-year group, the increase in depth fell short of significance, most likely because of low power. Conclusions about previously exposed vaccinees were limited because only 6 or 7 AZD1222 recipients were SARS-CoV-2 seropositive at baseline. The whole spike protein was spanned by vaccine-associated CD4 TCRs, and dominant responses were seen in regions 160-218 and 743-854. Participants were mostly white British and included more females than males, and it was suggested by the authors that clonal diversity may have been underestimated.

CDR1 and CDR2 were assigned from the germline V gene as SGHVS and FNYEAQ. V drops 1 base and J drops 8 bases, leaving 14 bases in between. Measured from the cysteine to the phenylalanine, the CDR3 is 15 residues long. The DNA shown is the 45-base CDR3, in frame from base 1. The CDR3 regions of human TCRbeta chains were analyzed by immunosequencing. The study's processing was this. Repertoire TCRs were matched against a reference library of SARS-CoV-2-specific TCRs generated with the MIRA antigen-specificity platform. Breadth meant the fraction of unique TCRs that were SARS-CoV-2-associated, whereas depth meant the fraction of total T cells that were SARS-CoV-2-associated. Using the MIRA data, each spike-specific TCR was mapped to the spike region that the TCR reacts to and placed in a CD4 or CD8 class. Log10-transformed breadth and depth values were compared by one-way ANOVA with Sidak's multiple comparisons tests. TCRdb mirrors the immuneACCESS table, restricted to in-frame sequences. Some clones are absent from its copies; in checked studies, under half trace to an unresolved V gene, and the reason for the others is unknown. D and trimming were read from the DNA, whereas the V and J calls and clone size are those reported in that table. This sample has roughly 120,000 clones in its table, and about 91% of those were observed once. The top ten clonotypes cover approximately 9.6% of the sample.

This clone has more than one count but fewer than ten. Its antigen target is currently unknown. Base qualities were left out, and no much larger clone turns up one base away. What the time point label conveys for this sample: baseline before first vaccination. Vaccinee samples were obtained from the UK trials COV001 and COV002, which included a single-blind randomized controlled phase 2/3 trial of AZD1222 (ChAdOx1 nCoV-19) in healthy adults. Trial participant PBMC samples were collected at day 0 and day 28 after the second dose for TCRbeta chain sequencing. Sample: peripheral blood, taken on day 0 of AZD1222 vaccination. The chain uses TRBV7-6 and TRBJ1-4; 5 matching bases give a weak D call of TRBD1. This TCR came from an adult in good health. CDR3 protein: CASSLDGHVAEKLFF. The DNA sequence is as follows: TGTGCCAGCAGCTTAGACGGACATGTGGCGGAAAAACTGTTTTTT.